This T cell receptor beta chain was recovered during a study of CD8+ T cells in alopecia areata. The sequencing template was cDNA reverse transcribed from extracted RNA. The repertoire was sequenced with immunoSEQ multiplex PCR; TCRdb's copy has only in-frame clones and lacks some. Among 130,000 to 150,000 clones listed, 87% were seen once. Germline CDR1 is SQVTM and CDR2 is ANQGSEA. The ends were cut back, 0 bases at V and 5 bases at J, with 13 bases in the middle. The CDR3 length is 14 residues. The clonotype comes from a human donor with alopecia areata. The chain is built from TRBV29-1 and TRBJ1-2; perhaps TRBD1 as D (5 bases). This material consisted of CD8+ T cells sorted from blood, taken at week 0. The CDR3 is CSVEEGTAVYGYTF. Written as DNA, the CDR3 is TGCAGCGTTGAAGAGGGGACGGCCGTGTATGGCTACACCTTC.